This TCR beta chain appears in the sequencing data of a study of chemoradiotherapy in HPV16-positive cancers. Study-level points and caveats: HPV-specific T cells were functionally defined from only a couple of HPV16-positive patients. Non-HPV-specific T cells did not expand in tumors during treatment, whereas candidate HPV-specific clones and E7-related motifs did.

The CDR3 has 14 amino acids. From germline, CDR1 is SGHNT and CDR2 YYREEE (reference sequence). V gave up 1 base and J gave up 6 bases, with 13 bases separating them. The data were produced by immunoSEQ multiplex PCR, yet TCRdb's version contains in-frame clones alone and is incomplete. This sample has about 12,000 clones, with roughly 78% found just once. A word on this clone: Its antigen is as yet unknown.

Repertoires were sampled repeatedly during chemoradiotherapy. The J gene is TRBJ2-5, the V gene TRBV5-4, with D tentatively TRBD2 (5 bases). The clonotype was recovered from a human donor with HPV-associated anogenital cancer. The specimen was taken from a patient who underwent chemoradiotherapy. CDR3 region: CASSLPGIGKTQYF. CDR3 bases: TGTGCCAGCAGCTTGCCGGGGATTGGGAAGACCCAGTACTTC.